This record looks at one T cell receptor beta chain sequence and its context. The data originate from a study of shared clonotypes between healthy human individuals. Donors were healthy HIV-negative adults without recently reported acute infections or vaccinations. The repertoire was sequenced with immunoSEQ multiplex PCR; TCRdb's copy has only in-frame clones and lacks some. The sample has about 1,500,000 clones, roughly 96% seen once. The sequence came from a man between 25 and 39 years old in good health. The sample comprised naive CD4+ T cells sorted from blood. Described subset: CD45RA+ positively selected.

This chain's CDR3 is CASSILSGTGELFF. The CDR3 nucleotides read TGTGCCAGCAGCATTCTAAGTGGCACCGGGGAGCTGTTTTTT. J is TRBJ2-2 and V is TRBV28, with unresolved D. Germline-derived CDR1 and CDR2 are MDHEN and SYDVKM. CDR3 length: 14 amino acids. Trimming shortened V by 6 bases and J by 4 bases, and 12 bases separated the two germline ends.